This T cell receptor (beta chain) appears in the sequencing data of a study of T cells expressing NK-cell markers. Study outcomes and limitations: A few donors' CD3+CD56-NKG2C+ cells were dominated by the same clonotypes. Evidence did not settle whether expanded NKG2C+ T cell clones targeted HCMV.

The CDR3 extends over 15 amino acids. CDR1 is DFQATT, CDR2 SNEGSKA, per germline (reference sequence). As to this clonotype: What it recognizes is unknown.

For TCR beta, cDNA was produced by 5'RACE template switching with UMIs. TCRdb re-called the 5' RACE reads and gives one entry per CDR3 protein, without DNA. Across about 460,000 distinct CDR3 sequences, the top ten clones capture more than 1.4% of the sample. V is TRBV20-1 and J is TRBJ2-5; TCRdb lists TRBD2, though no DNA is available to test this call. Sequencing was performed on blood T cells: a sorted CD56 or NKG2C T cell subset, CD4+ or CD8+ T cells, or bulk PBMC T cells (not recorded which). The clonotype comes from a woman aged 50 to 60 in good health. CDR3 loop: CSARSGGRAQETQYF.